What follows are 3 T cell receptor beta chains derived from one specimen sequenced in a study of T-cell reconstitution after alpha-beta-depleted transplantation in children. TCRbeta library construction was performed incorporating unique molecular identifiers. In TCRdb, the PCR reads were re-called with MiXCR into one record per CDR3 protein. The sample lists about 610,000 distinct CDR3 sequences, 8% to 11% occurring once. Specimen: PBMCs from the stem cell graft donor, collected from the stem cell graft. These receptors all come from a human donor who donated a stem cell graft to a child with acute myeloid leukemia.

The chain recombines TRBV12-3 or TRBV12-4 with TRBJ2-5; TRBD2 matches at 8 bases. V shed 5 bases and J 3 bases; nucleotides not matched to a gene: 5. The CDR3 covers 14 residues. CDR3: CASSQAGVEETQYF. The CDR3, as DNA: TGTGCCAGCAGTCAAGCGGGAGTGGAAGAGACCCAGTACTTC.

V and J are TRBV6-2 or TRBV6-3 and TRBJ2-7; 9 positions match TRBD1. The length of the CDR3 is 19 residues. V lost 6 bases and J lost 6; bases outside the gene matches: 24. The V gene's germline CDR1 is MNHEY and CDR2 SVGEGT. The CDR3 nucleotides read TGTGCCAGCAGACCTAATAACTTGCGCCTCCGGGACAGGGTGGGCGAGCAGTACTTC. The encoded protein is CASRPNNLRLRDRVGEQYF.

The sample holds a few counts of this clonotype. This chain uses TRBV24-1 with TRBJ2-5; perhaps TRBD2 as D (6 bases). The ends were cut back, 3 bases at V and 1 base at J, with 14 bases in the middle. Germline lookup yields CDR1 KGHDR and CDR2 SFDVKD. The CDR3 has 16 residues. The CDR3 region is CATSDPSRDSQETQYF. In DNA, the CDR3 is TGTGCCACCAGTGATCCATCCCGGGACTCCCAAGAGACCCAGTACTTC.